A single sample is the source of the 20 T cell receptor beta chains below, sequenced in a study of cytomegalovirus exposure and HLA in healthy donors (TCRdb year 2017). The receptor library was made with the immunoSEQ multiplex PCR assay. For the multiplex PCR, a mixture combining 60 forward primers for TCR Vbeta segments and 13 reverse primers for TCR Jbeta segments was used. Entries here come from immuneACCESS through TCRdb and include only in-frame sequences with V and J called. Some clones fail to appear in such tables; in the studies checked, an unresolved V gene covers under half of the shortfall, and the cause of the remainder is unknown. The sample has about 200,000 clones on record, approximately 86% of them singletons. The ten largest clones take up approximately 0.31% of the sample. Sequencing input: PBMCs. Receptor source: a woman in her 30s in good health and CMV-seronegative.

This clone was recorded once. The chain recombines TRBV7-9 with TRBJ2-1, with 10 bases fitting TRBD2. From germline, CDR1 is SEHNR and CDR2 FQNEAQ (reference sequence). V lost 6 bases to trimming and J lost 6 bases; unmatched junction nucleotides: 11. The CDR3 sequence is 16 residues long. CDR3 sequence reads: CASRPAGLADINEQFF. The CDR3 DNA sequence: TGTGCCAGCAGGCCCGCCGGACTAGCGGACATCAATGAGCAGTTCTTC. The full variable domain, with the rest looked up from reference TRBV7-9 and TRBJ2-1, is DTGVSQNPRHKITKRGQNVTFRCDPISEHNRLYWYRQTLGQGPEFLTYFQNEAQLEKSRLLSDRFSAERPKGSFSTLEIQRTEQGDSAMYLCASRPAGLADINEQFFGPGTRLTVL.

J is TRBJ2-5 and V is TRBV2, with D possibly matching TRBD1 (5 bases). Trimming removed 3 bases at V and 7 bases at J, with 15 bases between. Germline assignment: CDR1 SNHLY and CDR2 FYNNEI. CDR3 length equals 14 residues. The CDR3 DNA is TGTGCCAGCAGTGACCACCCACAGGTCGGGACCCAGTACTTC. Translated: CASSDHPQVGTQYF.

The rearrangement joins TRBV4-1 to TRBJ2-2; D gene unclear. V gave up 1 base and J gave up 4 bases, with 10 bases separating them. This CDR3 is built from 15 residues. CDR1 and CDR2 from the germline V gene are MGHRA and YSYEKL. CDR3 sequence: CASSQVSGSTGELFF. As DNA, the CDR3 is TGCGCCAGCAGCCAAGTTTCGGGTAGCACCGGGGAGCTGTTTTTT.

The V and J genes are TRBV5-1 and TRBJ1-2, with D maybe TRBD1 (6 bases). Looked up from germline, CDR1 is SGHRS and CDR2 is YFSETQ. This CDR3 comprises 15 residues. V was clipped by 3 bases and J by 3 bases, with 15 bases between them. CDR3 residues: CASSWRGHSDYGYTF. In DNA form, the CDR3 reads TGCGCCAGCAGCTGGCGGGGGCACAGTGACTATGGCTACACCTTC.

This chain connects TRBV5-1 to TRBJ2-3; TRBD2 agrees at 10 bases. Germline CDR1 reads SGHRS; CDR2 reads YFSETQ. This CDR3 is built from 17 residues. V was clipped by 0 bases and J by 4 bases; unmatched bases: 8. The CDR3 reads CASSLGFSGGISDTQYF. CDR3 coding DNA: TGCGCCAGCAGCTTGGGGTTTAGCGGGGGGATCTCAGATACGCAGTATTTT.

This chain links TRBV30 with TRBJ2-7, with D possibly matching TRBD2 (5 bases). Germline CDR1 and CDR2: GTSNPN and SVGIG (reference sequence). V was trimmed by 5 bases and J by 4 bases, leaving 9 bases between them. CDR3 length: 11 residues. CDR3 region: CAWGLKYEQYF. CDR3 sequence (DNA): TGTGCCTGGGGACTGAAGTACGAGCAGTACTTC.

This chain connects TRBV15 to TRBJ1-4; the D is unclear. Germline V gene data show CDR1 as LNHNV and CDR2 as YYDKDF (reference sequence). Trimming shortened V by 2 bases and J by 0 bases, and 16 bases separated the two germline ends. CDR3 size: 18 residues. The CDR3 nucleotides read TGTGCCACCAGCAGACGACTTCCGGCTGACCCAACTAATGAAAAACTGTTTTTT. It yields the protein CATSRRLPADPTNEKLFF.

This sequence joins TRBV28 and TRBJ2-7; 9 positions agree with TRBD1. The V gene's germline CDR1 is MDHEN and CDR2 SYDVKM. V was pared by 4 bases and J by 4 bases, with 5 bases of the junction left unmatched. The CDR3 totals 14 residues. The chain's CDR3 is CASSSGQGTYEQYF. The CDR3 DNA sequence: TGTGCCAGCAGTTCCGGACAGGGGACATACGAGCAGTACTTC.

V usage is TRBV5-1 and J usage is TRBJ2-1, with 10 nucleotides matching TRBD2. The CDR3 has 15 residues. From germline, CDR1 is SGHRS and CDR2 YFSETQ. V shed 4 bases, J shed 3 bases, and the junction held 4 bases outside the gene matches. The CDR3 coding sequence is TGCGCCAGCAGCACGGGACTAGCGCGCTACAATGAGCAGTTCTTC. It specifies CASSTGLARYNEQFF.

The chain joins TRBV6-1 to TRBJ1-2, with D perhaps matching TRBD1 (5 bases). The germline V gene encodes CDR1 MNHNS and CDR2 SASEGT. The CDR3 spans 16 residues. V was shortened by 1 base and J by 2 bases, with 14 bases between the two germline ends. CDR3: CASSEGQGVNNYGYTF. CDR3 DNA: TGTGCCAGCAGTGAAGGGCAAGGGGTAAACAACTATGGCTACACCTTC.

This clone has only one observation. V and J are TRBV7-9 and TRBJ1-5; 9 bases are a match to TRBD1. V shed 5 bases, J shed 1 base, and the junction held 9 bases outside the gene matches. The CDR3 is 17 residues long. Germline CDR1 and CDR2: SEHNR and FQNEAQ (reference sequence). The CDR3 DNA follows: TGTGCCAGCAGCACGTTACCACAGGGGGCGAGCAATCAGCCCCAGCATTTT. It encodes CASSTLPQGASNQPQHF. The full variable domain, rest sourced from reference TRBV7-9 and TRBJ1-5, is DTGVSQNPRHKITKRGQNVTFRCDPISEHNRLYWYRQTLGQGPEFLTYFQNEAQLEKSRLLSDRFSAERPKGSFSTLEIQRTEQGDSAMYLCASSTLPQGASNQPQHFGDGTRLSIL.

V gene TRBV7-9 combines with J gene TRBJ2-2, with D uncertain. The V and J ends lost 3 bases and 6 bases respectively, with 5 bases between them. Germline CDR1 is SEHNR and CDR2 is FQNEAQ (reference sequence). The length of the CDR3 is 12 residues. CDR3 loop: CASSFLPGELFF. The CDR3 DNA sequence: TGTGCCAGCAGCTTCCTTCCCGGGGAGCTGTTTTTT.

V gene TRBV11-2 combines with J gene TRBJ2-4; D perhaps matches TRBD2 (5 bases). The CDR3 covers 16 residues. CDR1 and CDR2 (germline): SGHAT, FQNNGV. V lost 5 bases and J lost 0, with 14 bases in between. CDR3 bases: TGTGCCAGCAGCGCTAACCTAGGACTAGCCAAAAACATTCAGTACTTC. This encodes CASSANLGLAKNIQYF.

The rearrangement links TRBV6-5 to TRBJ1-2, with D tentatively TRBD1 (6 bases). The germline V gene encodes CDR1 MNHEY and CDR2 SVGAGI. Trimming removed 6 bases at V and 4 bases at J, with 15 bases between. The CDR3 runs to 14 residues. The CDR3 spells CASSQQGYGYGYTF. The CDR3 DNA follows: TGTGCCAGCAGCCAACAGGGATACGGCTATGGCTACACCTTC.

The gene calls are TRBV19 and TRBJ1-1, with 7 bases matching TRBD1. The germline gives CDR1 LNHDA, CDR2 SQIVND (reference sequence). V was pared by 5 bases and J by 1 base, with 4 bases of the junction left unmatched. The CDR3 has 14 residues. DNA of the CDR3: TGTGCCAGTAGTTCGGGACAGAAGAACACTGAAGCTTTCTTT. Translation gives CASSSGQKNTEAFF.

The chain links TRBV9 to TRBJ1-1; a weak D match, TRBD1 (6 bases). The CDR3 has 13 amino acids. V was shortened by 1 base and J by 8 bases, with 12 bases between the two germline ends. CDR1 is SGDLS, CDR2 YYNGEE, per germline. Written as DNA, the CDR3 is TGTGCCAGCAGCGTAAGGACAGAGAGGGAAGCTTTCTTT. Translated, it gives CASSVRTEREAFF.

The chain carries TRBV5-1 and TRBJ1-1, with 8 bases matching TRBD1. Germline V CDR1 and CDR2: SGHRS, YFSETQ. V was clipped by 3 bases and J by 0 bases; unmatched bases: 13. The CDR3 is 18 amino acids. The CDR3 sequence is CASSSYGREQGVNTEAFF. The CDR3 DNA reads as TGCGCCAGCAGCTCCTACGGAAGAGAACAGGGGGTGAACACTGAAGCTTTCTTT.

J is TRBJ2-7 and V is TRBV27; no definite D call. The CDR3 is made up of 10 amino acids. Between the trimmed V and J ends, which lost 8 bases and 4 bases, there was a span of 6 bases. The germline V gene has CDR1 MNHEY and CDR2 SMNVEV (reference sequence). The CDR3 loop reads CASVSYEQYF. The CDR3 coding sequence is TGTGCCAGCGTTTCTTACGAGCAGTACTTC.

This chain links TRBV11-2 with TRBJ2-1, with 10 bases identical to TRBD1. J lost 5 bases, V lost 5 bases, and 12 bases had no gene match. The CDR3 is 17 residues long. CDR1 and CDR2 (germline): SGHAT, FQNNGV. The CDR3 loop is CASSQKTGGNLDNEQFF. The CDR3 DNA sequence: TGTGCCAGCAGCCAAAAGACAGGGGGCAATTTGGACAATGAGCAGTTCTTC.

The chain couples TRBV10-2 to TRBJ2-7; possibly TRBD1 for D (6 bases). Germline loops: CDR1 WSHSY, CDR2 SAAADI. V lost 8 bases and J 4 bases, leaving 21 bases between the germline ends. The CDR3 is made up of 15 amino acids. CDR3 nucleotides: TGCGCCAGCTCTATCTCGGTAGGGGGTGGATACGAGCAGTACTTC. Residues: CASSISVGGGYEQYF.